Listed below are T cell receptor beta chains from one sample, sequenced in a study of T cell changes during pregnancy in multiple sclerosis. Using immunoSEQ multiplex PCR, the repertoire was profiled, and TCRdb retains in-frame clones only, with some absent. This table has approximately 45,000 clones, roughly 92% appearing once. The sample consisted of CD4+ T cells from peripheral blood mononuclear cells, taken in the first trimester of pregnancy. All receptors derive from a female donor with multiple sclerosis, enrolled in a pregnancy study. The conserved cysteine and the conserved F or W are not part of the CDR3 here. The order of the fields is V gene, D gene, J gene, CDR3 protein. D genes are given only for firm matches.

TRBV5-1	.	TRBJ1-5	ASSQMGGSQPQH
TRBV27	TRBD2	TRBJ2-5	ASSLLAGGETQY
TRBV29-1	TRBD1	TRBJ2-4	SVGTGLLGNIQY
TRBV7-6	TRBD2	TRBJ2-7	ASSPEPGTSGRWEQY
TRBV7-9	.	TRBJ2-2	ASSLAQSGELF
TRBV19	.	TRBJ2-1	ASSIRDIRSYNEQF
TRBV29-1	TRBD1	TRBJ1-1	SVATGQGTEAF
TRBV5-1	TRBD2	TRBJ2-1	ASSLTVSGSYNEQF
TRBV5-1	TRBD1	TRBJ1-2	ASGQGVGYGYT
TRBV30	TRBD2	TRBJ2-1	AWRPLMTTSGRGNEQF
TRBV19	.	TRBJ1-5	ASSSTFRGRNQPQH
TRBV5-8	TRBD1	TRBJ2-5	ASSLGTGRETQY
TRBV20-1	TRBD1	TRBJ2-7	SALQGGEQY
TRBV6-5	TRBD1	TRBJ1-2	ASSKGQGVYGYT